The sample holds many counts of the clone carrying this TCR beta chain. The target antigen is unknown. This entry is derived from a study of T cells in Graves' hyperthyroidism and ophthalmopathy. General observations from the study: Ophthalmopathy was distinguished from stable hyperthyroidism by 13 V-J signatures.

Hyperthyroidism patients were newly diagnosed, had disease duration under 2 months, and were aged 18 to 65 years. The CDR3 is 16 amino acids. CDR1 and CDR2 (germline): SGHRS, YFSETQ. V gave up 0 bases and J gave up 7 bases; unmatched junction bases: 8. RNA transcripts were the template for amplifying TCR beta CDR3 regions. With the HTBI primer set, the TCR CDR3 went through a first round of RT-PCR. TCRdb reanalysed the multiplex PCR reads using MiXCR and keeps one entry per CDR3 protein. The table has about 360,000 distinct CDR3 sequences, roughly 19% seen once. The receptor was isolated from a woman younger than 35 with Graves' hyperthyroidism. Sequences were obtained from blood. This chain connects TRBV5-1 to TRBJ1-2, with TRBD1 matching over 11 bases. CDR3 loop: CASSLVDWTGGGGYTF. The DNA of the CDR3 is TGCGCCAGCAGCTTGGTCGATTGGACAGGGGGCGGTGGCTACACCTTC. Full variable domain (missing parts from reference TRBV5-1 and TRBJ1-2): KAGVTQTPRYLIKTRGQQVTLSCSPISGHRSVSWYQQTPGQGLQFLFEYFSETQRNKGNFPGRFSGRQFSNSRSEMNVSTLELGDSALYLCASSLVDWTGGGGYTFGSGTRLTVV.